This T cell receptor (beta chain) appears in the sequencing data of a study of shared clonotypes between healthy human individuals (dated by TCRdb to 2020 to 2021). A note on the overall study: Two women and three men aged 18 to 49 years were included in the cohort. Blood TCR repertoires of five healthy adults were deeply sequenced to estimate repertoire size and the extent of clonotype sharing between individuals. Between about 0.8 and 9.5 billion PBMCs per donor were obtained by leukapheresis. For each donor, three plates each were used for CD4 naive and CD4 memory, two plates were used for CD8 naive, and one plate was used for CD8 memory. Libraries were prepared and TCR repertoires were sequenced by different laboratories using diverse techniques, in order to increase sequencing depth and limit assay-specific biases. Results and caveats for the whole study, not just this receptor: The genetic and exposure-history diversity represented was limited by the small number of donors. Incomplete sequencing was indicated by rarefaction of sorted-subset datasets, despite the large sequencing depth. Sampling was restricted to blood, and TCR repertoires in tissue are likely to differ from TCR repertoires in blood. Sharing across a handful of donors was observed for approximately 4.6% of naive CD4, under 4% of naive CD8, 2% to 2.5% of memory CD4, and roughly 0.4% of memory CD8 clonotypes. Pairwise subsampling indicated that sequencing depth was expected to affect the degree of clonotype sharing among donors. Higher generation probabilities were observed for clonotypes shared by all four sorted-subset donors than for non-shared clonotypes. Larger estimated clonotype richness was generally found for naive subsets than for memory subsets.

Donors were healthy HIV-negative adults with no recently reported acute infections or vaccinations. Every donor was a Caucasian adult residing in Nashville, Tennessee, USA. CD4+ T cells were enriched by magnetic negative selection, after which naive cells were positively selected on CD45RA and the negative fraction was taken as the memory subset. Blood was obtained by leukapheresis, after which PBMCs were separated by Ficoll-Histopaque density gradient centrifugation and cryopreserved in liquid nitrogen vapor phase. Analytical flow cytometry was used to check the purity and quantity of each magnetically sorted T cell population. Genomic DNA was isolated from each sorted fraction and quantified by UV absorbance on a Nanodrop 2000c. Using the deep immunoSEQ assay, TCR CDR3 regions were amplified from genomic DNA by multiplex PCR. Extracted genomic DNA from each cell subset was distributed evenly across all wells of several immunoSEQ 96-well plates, and each plate was treated as a replicate. Each replicate PCR for sorted subsets received roughly 200 ng genomic DNA, equal to about 30,000 T cell genomes. Purified libraries were measured with a Qubit 3.0 fluorometer, size-checked on a Bioanalyzer 2100, and measured again with the KAPA Library Quantification kit. Each immunoSEQ 96-well plate was sequenced on its own single-read 150-cycle Illumina NextSeq 550 flow cell. The published analysis was carried out like this. Because only junctional sequences without quality scores were contained in the immunoSEQ output, filtering matching that applied to full-length reads could not be performed. To assign V/J genes and CDR3, sequences were annotated against IMGT germline references using PyIR, a Python wrapper for IgBLAST v1.9. Reads were filtered out if the reads had weak V/J assignments (E-value above 1e-6), no CDR3, stop codons, out-of-frame junctions, or ambiguous translated residues. V3J clonotypes were defined by identical inferred V gene, J gene, and CDR3 amino acid sequence. To compute the percentage overlap between repertoires, the number of shared unique clonotypes was divided by the size of the smaller repertoire. RTK rarefaction, the Chao1 estimator, and Recon v2.1 estimates of unobserved clonotypes were used to assess repertoire richness. Generation probabilities were computed with OLGA for all TCRbeta clonotypes obtained by the gDNA method from a handful of donors. TCRdb obtained this table from immuneACCESS and retained in-frame rearrangements with V and J assigned. These tables miss some clones; where compared with another copy, unresolved V genes account for less than half of the shortfall, and the remainder is unexplained. That table gives V, J and clone size, and the DNA gave D and trimming. This sample comprises 1.4 million to 1.5 million clones, about 96% of them detected only once. The ten largest clones take up 0.95% to 1.5% of the sample.

On this clone itself: No antigen is known for it. Base qualities are not provided; no much larger clone lies one nucleotide away.

Sequencing was done on a sample of naive CD4+ T cells sorted from blood. The sample's cell subset or site label, decoded: CD45RA+ positively selected. The TCR originated in a man aged 25 to 40 in good health.

The CDR3 protein sequence reads: CASSPSTGDRAKNIQYF. The DNA is TGTGCCAGCAGTCCATCAACAGGGGATAGAGCCAAAAACATTCAGTACTTC. The sequence links TRBV28 to TRBJ2-4; 7 of the junction bases match TRBD1. V ends up 5 bases short and J 0 bases short, with an unmatched junction base count of 10. There are 17 amino acids in the CDR3, from cysteine to phenylalanine inclusive. CDR3 DNA only is kept here, 51 bases in frame from base 1. The germline V gene sets CDR1 to MDHEN and CDR2 to SYDVKM.